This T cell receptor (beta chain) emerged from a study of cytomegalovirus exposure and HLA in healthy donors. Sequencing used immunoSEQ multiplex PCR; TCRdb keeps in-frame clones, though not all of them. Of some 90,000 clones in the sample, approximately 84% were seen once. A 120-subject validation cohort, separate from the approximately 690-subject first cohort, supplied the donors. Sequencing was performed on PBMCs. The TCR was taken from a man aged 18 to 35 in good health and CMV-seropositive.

The DNA of the CDR3 is TGTGCCAGCAGCTTAAGACTCGGCAACACCGGGGAGCTGTTTTTT. Protein sequence: CASSLRLGNTGELFF. The rearrangement joins TRBV7-2 to TRBJ2-2, with D uncertain. This CDR3 contains 15 residues. Germline CDR1 is SGHTA and CDR2 is FQGNSA. Trimming shortened V by 2 bases and J by 2 bases, and 9 bases separated the two germline ends.